This T cell receptor (beta chain) was captured in a study of T-cell reconstitution after alpha-beta-depleted transplantation in children. TCRbeta library construction was performed incorporating unique molecular identifiers. TCRdb re-analysed the PCR reads in MiXCR, keeping a single row per CDR3 protein. This table holds roughly 490,000 distinct CDR3 sequences, approximately 10% found once. The germline V gene has CDR1 KGHSH and CDR2 LQKENI. The V end was cut by 3 bases, the J end by 0 bases, with 11 bases between. The CDR3 covers 16 residues. As for this clonotype: Antigen specificity is unknown.

Whole-study findings and limits: One year after transplant, T-cell counts and diversity came mostly from newly produced T cells. Where some patients showed high TCRbeta diversity at day 60, it came from recipient T cells and thymic progenitors that had survived.

The sample here was PBMCs, mostly from graft donor cells, taken 180 days after TCRalphabeta/CD19-depleted stem cell transplant. This chain joins TRBV18 and TRBJ2-2; no clear D. This TCR derives from a female patient aged 2-9 years who had a stem cell transplant for aplastic anemia, so the T cells may come from the graft donor. CDR3 loop: CASSPTATPNTGELFF. DNA of the CDR3: TGTGCCAGCTCACCGACGGCAACCCCGAACACCGGGGAGCTGTTTTTT. Drawing the rest from reference TRBV18 and TRBJ2-2, the complete variable domain is NAGVMQNPRHLVRRRGQEARLRCSPMKGHSHVYWYRQLPEEGLKFMVYLQKENIIDESGMPKERFSAEFPKEGPSILRIQQVVRGDSAAYFCASSPTATPNTGELFFGEGSRLTVL.